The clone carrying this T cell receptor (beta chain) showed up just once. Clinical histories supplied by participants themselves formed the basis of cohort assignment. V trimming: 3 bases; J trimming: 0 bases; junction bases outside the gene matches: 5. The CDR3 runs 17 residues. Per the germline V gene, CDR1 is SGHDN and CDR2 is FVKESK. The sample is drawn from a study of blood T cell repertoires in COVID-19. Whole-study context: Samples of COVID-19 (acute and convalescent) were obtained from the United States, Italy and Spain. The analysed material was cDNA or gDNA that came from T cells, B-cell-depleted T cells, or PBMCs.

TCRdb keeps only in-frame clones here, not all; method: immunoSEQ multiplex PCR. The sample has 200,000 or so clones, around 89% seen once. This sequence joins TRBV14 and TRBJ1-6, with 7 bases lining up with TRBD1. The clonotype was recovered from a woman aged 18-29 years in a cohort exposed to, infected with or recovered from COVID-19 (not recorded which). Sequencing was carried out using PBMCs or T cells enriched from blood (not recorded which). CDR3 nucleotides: TGTGCCAGCAGCCAGAACCGGGACAGCTCCTATAATTCACCCCTCCACTTT. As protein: CASSQNRDSSYNSPLHF. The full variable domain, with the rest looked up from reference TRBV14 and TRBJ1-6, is EAGVTQFPSHSVIEKGQTVTLRCDPISGHDNLYWYRRVMGKEIKFLLHFVKESKQDESGMPNNRFLAERTGGTYSTLKVQPAELEDSGVYFCASSQNRDSSYNSPLHFGNGTRLTVT.